This TCR beta chain was recovered during a study of T-cell reconstitution after alpha-beta-depleted transplantation in children. In its sample, this clonotype was seen a few times. A much larger clone is a single base away; this may be a read error. The conserved closing phenylalanine or tryptophan is absent in this CDR3, likely reflecting a read error. The TCRbeta library incorporated unique molecular identifiers. TCRdb used MiXCR to reprocess the PCR reads, holding one entry per CDR3 protein. The sample includes 200,000 to 250,000 distinct CDR3 sequences, about 12% seen only once; the top ten take about 2.4%. Germline CDR1 is MDHEN and CDR2 is SYDVKM. The V gene lost 5 bases and the J gene lost 1 base, with 9 bases spanning the gap. The CDR3 length is 13 residues.

This TCR derives from a human donor who donated a stem cell graft to a child with acute lymphoblastic leukemia. The V call is TRBV28, the J call TRBJ2-7, with D possibly being TRBD1 (5 bases). The sample here was PBMCs from the stem cell graft donor, taken from the stem cell graft. The CDR3 loop is CASSAGPSYEQYS. CDR3 nucleotide sequence: TGTGCCAGCAGTGCAGGGCCTTCCTACGAGCAGTACTCC.